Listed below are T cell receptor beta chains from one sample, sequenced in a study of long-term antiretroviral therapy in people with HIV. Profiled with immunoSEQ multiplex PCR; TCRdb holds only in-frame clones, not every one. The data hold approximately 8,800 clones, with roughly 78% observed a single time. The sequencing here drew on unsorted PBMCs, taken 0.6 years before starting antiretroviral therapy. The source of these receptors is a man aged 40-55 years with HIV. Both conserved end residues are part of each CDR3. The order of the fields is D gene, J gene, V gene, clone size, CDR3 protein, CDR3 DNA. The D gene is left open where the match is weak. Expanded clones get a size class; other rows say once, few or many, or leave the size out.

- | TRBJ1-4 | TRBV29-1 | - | CSVGDVELFF | TGCAGCGTTGGGGACGTAGAACTGTTTTTT
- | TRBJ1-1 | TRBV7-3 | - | CASSPRAGGLPTEAFF | TGTGCCAGCAGCCCTCGGGCGGGGGGCCTCCCCACTGAAGCTTTCTTT
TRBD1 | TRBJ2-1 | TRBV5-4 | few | CASSTGVSYNEQFF | TGTGCCAGCAGCACAGGGGTCTCCTACAATGAGCAGTTCTTC
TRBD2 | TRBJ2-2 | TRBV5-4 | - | CASSLAGLANTGELFF | TGTGCCAGCAGCTTGGCTGGACTAGCCAACACCGGGGAGCTGTTTTTT
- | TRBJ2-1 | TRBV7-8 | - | CASSLGGDEQFF | TGTGCCAGCAGCTTGGGGGGCGATGAGCAGTTCTTC
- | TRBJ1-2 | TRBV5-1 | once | CASSLAVGGRRGYTF | TGCGCCAGCAGCTTGGCGGTCGGGGGGCGCCGTGGCTACACCTTC
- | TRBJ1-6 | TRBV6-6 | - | CASSYSKAYNSPLHF | TGTGCCAGCAGTTACTCGAAGGCTTATAATTCACCCCTCCACTTT
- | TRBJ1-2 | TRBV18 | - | CASSLGFGYGYTF | TGTGCCAGCTCACTAGGGTTTGGCTATGGCTACACCTTC
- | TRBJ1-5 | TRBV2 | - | CASSEFWGGNQPQHF | TGTGCCAGCAGTGAATTCTGGGGGGGCAATCAGCCCCAGCATTTT
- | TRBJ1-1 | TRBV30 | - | CAWSVPVGSSTEAFF | TGTGCCTGGAGTGTACCTGTAGGGAGTTCTACTGAAGCTTTCTTT
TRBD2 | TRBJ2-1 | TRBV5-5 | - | CASSLPSGGLYNEQFF | TGTGCCAGCAGCTTGCCCAGCGGGGGTCTCTACAATGAGCAGTTCTTC
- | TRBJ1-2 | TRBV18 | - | CASSPLGQSNSGYTF | TGTGCCAGCTCACCGTTAGGACAGTCAAATAGTGGCTACACCTTC
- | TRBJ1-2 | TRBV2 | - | CASSEKGGYGYTF | TGTGCCAGCAGTGAAAAAGGGGGCTATGGCTACACCTTC
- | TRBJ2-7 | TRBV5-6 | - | CASSLGISYEQYF | TGTGCCAGCAGCTTGGGGATTTCATACGAGCAGTACTTC
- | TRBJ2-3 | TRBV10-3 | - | CAISDPKGTDTQYF | TGTGCCATCAGTGACCCCAAGGGGACTGATACGCAGTATTTT
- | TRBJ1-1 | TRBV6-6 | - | CASSYERENTEAFF | TGTGCCAGCAGTTACGAGAGGGAGAACACTGAAGCTTTCTTT
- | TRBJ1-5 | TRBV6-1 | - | CASSEKFQPQHF | TGTGCCAGCAGTGAGAAGTTTCAGCCCCAGCATTTT
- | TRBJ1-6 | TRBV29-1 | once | CSVEDGGGGYSYNSPLHF | TGCAGCGTTGAAGACGGAGGGGGGGGATACTCCTATAATTCACCCCTCCACTTT
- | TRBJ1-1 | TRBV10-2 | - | CASSERGRNTEAFF | TGCGCCAGCAGTGAGAGGGGCAGGAACACTGAAGCTTTCTTT
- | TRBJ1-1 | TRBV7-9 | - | CASRPSGNTEAFF | TGTGCCAGCAGACCCTCGGGGAACACTGAAGCTTTCTTT
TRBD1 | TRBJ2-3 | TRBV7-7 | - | CASSLTGELTDTQYF | TGTGCCAGCAGCCTGACAGGGGAGTTGACAGATACGCAGTATTTT
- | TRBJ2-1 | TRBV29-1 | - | CSAIKPGTFTSDNEQFF | TGCAGCGCCATAAAACCCGGGACATTCACCAGCGACAATGAGCAGTTCTTC
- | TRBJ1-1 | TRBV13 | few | CASSLTDGLNTEAFF | TGTGCCAGCAGCCTAACCGACGGCCTGAACACTGAAGCTTTCTTT
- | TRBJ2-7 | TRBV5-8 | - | CASSLQGTPSYEQYF | TGTGCCAGCAGCCTACAGGGCACTCCCTCCTACGAGCAGTACTTC
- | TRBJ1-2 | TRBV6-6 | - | CASSQLGGRSNYGYTF | TGTGCCAGCAGCCAACTTGGGGGGAGGTCTAACTATGGCTACACCTTC
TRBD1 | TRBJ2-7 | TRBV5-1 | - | CASSFSTGGAYEQYF | TGCGCCAGCAGCTTCTCGACAGGGGGGGCCTACGAGCAGTACTTC
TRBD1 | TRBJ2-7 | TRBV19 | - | CASRTGSEQYF | TGTGCCAGTAGGACAGGGTCCGAGCAGTACTTC
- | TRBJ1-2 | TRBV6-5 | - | CASRRTNNYGYTF | TGTGCCAGCAGGAGGACAAATAACTATGGCTACACCTTC
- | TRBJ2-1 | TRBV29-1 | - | CSVVPVSYNEQFF | TGCAGCGTTGTCCCAGTGTCCTACAATGAGCAGTTCTTC
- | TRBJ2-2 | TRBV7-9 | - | CASSPLLVNTGELFF | TGTGCCAGCAGCCCTCTCCTAGTTAACACCGGGGAGCTGTTTTTT
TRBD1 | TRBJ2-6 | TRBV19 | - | CASNKGASGANVLTF | TGTGCCAGTAACAAGGGGGCGTCTGGGGCCAACGTCCTGACTTTC
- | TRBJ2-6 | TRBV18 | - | CASSLRTHSGANVLTF | TGTGCCAGCTCACTCAGGACACACTCTGGGGCCAACGTCCTGACTTTC
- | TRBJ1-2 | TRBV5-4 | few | CASSLEGGYTF | TGTGCCAGCAGCTTGGAAGGCGGCTACACCTTC
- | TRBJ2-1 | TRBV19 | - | CASSPRWNEQFF | TGTGCCAGTAGTCCCCGGTGGAATGAGCAGTTCTTC
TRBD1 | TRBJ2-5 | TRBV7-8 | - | CASSAGTGRETQYF | TGTGCCAGCAGCGCGGGGACAGGACGGGAGACCCAGTACTTC
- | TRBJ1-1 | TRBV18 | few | CASSPPNTEAFF | TGTGCCAGCTCACCTCCGAACACTGAAGCTTTCTTT
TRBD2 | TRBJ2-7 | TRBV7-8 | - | CASSLGESGGPYEQYF | TGTGCCAGCAGCTTAGGTGAAAGCGGGGGACCCTACGAGCAGTACTTC
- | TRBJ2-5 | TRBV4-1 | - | CASSQEDTQETQYF | TGCGCCAGCAGCCAGGAGGACACACAAGAGACCCAGTACTTC
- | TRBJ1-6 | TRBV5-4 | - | CASSLQDRNSPLHF | TGTGCCAGCAGCTTACAGGACCGGAATTCACCCCTCCACTTT
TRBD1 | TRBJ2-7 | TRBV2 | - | CASMGQGAEQYF | TGTGCCAGCATGGGACAGGGTGCCGAGCAGTACTTC
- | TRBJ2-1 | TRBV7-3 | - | CASSLSQGREQFF | TGTGCCAGCAGCTTAAGCCAGGGCCGTGAGCAGTTCTTC
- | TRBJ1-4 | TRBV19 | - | CASSMTGFATNEKLFF | TGTGCCAGTAGTATGACAGGTTTTGCAACTAATGAAAAACTGTTTTTT
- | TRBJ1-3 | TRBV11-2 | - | CASSLDRGNTIYF | TGTGCCAGCAGCTTAGATAGAGGGAACACCATATATTTT
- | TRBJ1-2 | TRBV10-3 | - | CAIWGRNYGYTF | TGTGCCATCTGGGGCAGAAACTATGGCTACACCTTC
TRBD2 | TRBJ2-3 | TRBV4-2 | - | CASSQASGTSTDTQYF | TGTGCCAGCAGCCAAGCTAGCGGGACCAGCACAGATACGCAGTATTTT
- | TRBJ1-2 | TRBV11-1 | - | CASSLDRPGLDDGYTF | TGTGCCAGCAGCTTAGATCGTCCCGGGTTGGACGATGGCTACACCTTC
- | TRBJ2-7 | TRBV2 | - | CASIEQENVYEQYF | TGTGCCAGCATCGAGCAGGAGAACGTCTACGAGCAGTACTTC
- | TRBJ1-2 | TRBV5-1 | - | CASSSADKSNYGYTF | TGCGCCAGCAGCTCGGCGGACAAAAGTAACTATGGCTACACCTTC
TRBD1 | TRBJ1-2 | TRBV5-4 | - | CASSPDRGDSYGYTF | TGTGCCAGCAGCCCGGACAGGGGGGATTCCTATGGCTACACCTTC
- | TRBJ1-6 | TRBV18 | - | CASSPQNSPLHF | TGTGCCAGCTCACCACAGAATTCACCCCTCCACTTT
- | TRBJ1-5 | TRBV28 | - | CASSPDSFNQPQHF | TGTGCCAGCAGTCCCGACAGTTTCAATCAGCCCCAGCATTTT
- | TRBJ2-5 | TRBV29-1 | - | CSVERGRQETQYF | TGCAGCGTTGAAAGGGGTCGGCAAGAGACCCAGTACTTC
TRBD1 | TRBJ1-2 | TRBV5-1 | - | CASSLDGQDYGYTF | TGCGCCAGCAGCCTCGATGGACAGGACTATGGCTACACCTTC
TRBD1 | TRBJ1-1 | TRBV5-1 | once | CASSLIPGQGTSTEAFF | TGCGCCAGCAGCTTGATTCCGGGACAGGGTACGAGCACTGAAGCTTTCTTT
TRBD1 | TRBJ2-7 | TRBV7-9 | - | CASSPGRGQGAYEQYF | TGTGCCAGCAGCCCTGGGCGAGGACAGGGGGCCTACGAGCAGTACTTC
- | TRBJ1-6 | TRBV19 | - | CASSILADNSPLHF | TGTGCCAGTAGTATACTGGCAGATAATTCACCCCTCCACTTT
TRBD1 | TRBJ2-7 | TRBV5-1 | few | CASSLGQGAYEQYF | TGCGCCAGCAGCCTGGGACAGGGGGCCTACGAGCAGTACTTC